The 12 T cell receptor beta chains below come from one sample, sequenced in a study of cytomegalovirus exposure and HLA in healthy donors. It was with 60 Vbeta and 13 Jbeta primers that the PCR ran. Clones were read by immunoSEQ multiplex PCR, and TCRdb kept only the in-frame ones, dropping some. The table for this sample gives about 65,000 clones. Sample: PBMCs. Receptors originate from a boy younger than 18 in good health and CMV-seronegative.

This sequence joins TRBV18 and TRBJ1-2; weak D call: TRBD1 (6 bases). The germline gives CDR1 KGHSH, CDR2 LQKENI. The ends were cut back, 1 base at V and 5 bases at J, with 20 bases in the middle. The CDR3 covers 17 residues. The CDR3, as DNA: TGTGCCAGCTCACCACGTGGGGGCGCGGCAGATTCTTATGGCTACACCTTC. The encoded protein is CASSPRGGAADSYGYTF.

The chain joins TRBV30 to TRBJ2-1; tentative D call: TRBD2 (5 bases). The CDR3 has 11 residues. CDR1 is GTSNPN and CDR2 is SVGIG in the germline V gene (reference sequence). Trimming removed 3 bases from V and 11 bases from J, with 11 bases in between. The CDR3 DNA is TGTGCCTGGAGGGGAACTAGTAAGCAGTTCTTC. As protein: CAWRGTSKQFF.

The V and J genes are TRBV5-4 and TRBJ1-3; the D is unclear. The ends were cut back, 4 bases at V and 0 bases at J, with 17 bases in the middle. Looked up from germline, CDR1 is SGHNT and CDR2 is YYREEE (reference sequence). This CDR3 spans 17 amino acids. The DNA for the CDR3 is TGTGCCAGCAGCCGGACTCTGGGATTCTTCTCTGGAAACACCATATATTTT. This gives the protein CASSRTLGFFSGNTIYF.

This chain links TRBV7-9 with TRBJ2-5, with TRBD1 as a possible D gene (6 bases). This CDR3 has 14 amino acids. Germline CDR1 reads SEHNR; CDR2 reads FQNEAQ (reference sequence). V was pared by 5 bases and J by 4 bases, with 14 bases between. CDR3 in amino acids: CASSIQGGGETQYF. The CDR3 bases are TGTGCCAGCAGCATACAGGGTGGGGGAGAGACCCAGTACTTC.

V and J are TRBV19 and TRBJ1-1; maybe TRBD1 (6 bases). The CDR3 is 13 residues long. Trimming took 6 bases from V and 3 from J, leaving 11 bases between them. Germline V lookup: CDR1 LNHDA, CDR2 SQIVND (reference sequence). CDR3: CASRRDTDTEAFF. DNA for the CDR3: TGTGCCAGTAGACGGGACACTGACACTGAAGCTTTCTTT.

This sequence joins TRBV19 and TRBJ2-3; maybe TRBD1 (8 bases). Germline CDR1 LNHDA, CDR2 SQIVND (reference sequence). The CDR3 extends over 16 amino acids. The V gene lost 6 bases and the J gene lost 2 bases, with 18 bases spanning the gap. CDR3 sequence reads: CASSRDRGGITDTQYF. The CDR3 nucleotides read TGTGCCAGTAGCCGCGACAGGGGAGGGATCACAGATACGCAGTATTTT.

The CDR3 protein is CSVTDTYEKLFF. In nucleotides, the CDR3 is TGCAGCGTTACGGACACTTATGAAAAACTGTTTTTT. This chain links TRBV29-1 with TRBJ1-4, with a tentative D call TRBD1 (5 bases). This CDR3 comprises 12 residues. From germline, CDR1 is SQVTM and CDR2 ANQGSEA. The germline V and J ends were trimmed by 5 bases and 6 bases, with 10 bases remaining between them.

For the CDR3, the DNA is TGTGCCAGCAGCCTCCGACAGGGTGGGCCTGGAAACACCATATATTTT. Protein product: CASSLRQGGPGNTIYF. J is TRBJ1-3 and V is TRBV21-1; the table's D gene call, TRBD1, was not cross checked with the DNA. TRBV21-1 is shown as a pseudogene. The CDR3 totals 16 residues.

This chain joins TRBV5-4 and TRBJ1-6; 12 nucleotides match TRBD1. Germline V gives CDR1 SGHNT, CDR2 YYREEE (reference sequence). The CDR3 extends over 14 amino acids. Germline trimming cut 7 bases from V and 7 bases from J; bases unmatched to any gene: 3. CDR3 DNA sequence: TGTGCCAGCGATGGGACAGGGGGCAATTCACCCCTCCACTTT. Translation: CASDGTGGNSPLHF.

The chain has TRBV7-3 and TRBJ1-2; 9 nucleotides match TRBD1. The CDR3 extends over 14 amino acids. Germline V gene sequence: CDR1 SGHTA, CDR2 FQGTGA. V lost 5 bases to trimming and J lost 6 bases; unmatched junction nucleotides: 7. The CDR3 loop reads CASSPTGGYNGYTF. The CDR3 DNA is TGTGCCAGCAGCCCCACAGGGGGCTACAATGGCTACACCTTC.

V is TRBV7-9 and J is TRBJ1-2, with TRBD1 matching 7 bases. CDR1 is SEHNR and CDR2 is FQNEAQ in the germline V gene (reference sequence). This CDR3 is built from 15 residues. After removal of 8 bases from V and 4 bases from J, the junction contained 13 bases not matched to a gene. CDR3 in amino acids: CASPQKGGRGYGYTF. CDR3 in DNA: TGTGCCAGCCCTCAAAAAGGGGGCCGGGGCTATGGCTACACCTTC.

This chain connects TRBV10-1 to TRBJ1-3; D is unclear. In germline, CDR1 is WNHNN, CDR2 SYGVQD (reference sequence). This CDR3 is 15 amino acids long. V lost 3 bases, J lost 0 bases, and 9 bases lay in between. The CDR3, as DNA: TGCGCCAGCAGTGAATCAGAAATCTCTGGAAACACCATATATTTT. It encodes CASSESEISGNTIYF.